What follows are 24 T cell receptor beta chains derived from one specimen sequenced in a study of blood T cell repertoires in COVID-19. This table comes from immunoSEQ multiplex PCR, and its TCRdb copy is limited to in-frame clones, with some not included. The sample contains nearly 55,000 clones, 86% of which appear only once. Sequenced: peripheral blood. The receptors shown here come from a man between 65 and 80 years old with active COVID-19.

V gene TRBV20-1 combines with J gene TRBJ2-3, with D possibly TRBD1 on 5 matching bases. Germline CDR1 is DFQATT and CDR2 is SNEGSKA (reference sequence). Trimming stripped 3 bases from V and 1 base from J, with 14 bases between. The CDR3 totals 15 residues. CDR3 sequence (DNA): TGCAGTGCTAGTCCCTCTGAGACAGGCACAGATACGCAGTATTTT. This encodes CSASPSETGTDTQYF.

The CDR3, as DNA: TGTGCCAGCAGTTCCCAGCGGGGGGGCACAGATACGCAGTATTTT. This sequence encodes CASSSQRGGTDTQYF. The rearrangement joins TRBV2 to TRBJ2-3; 9 nucleotides align to TRBD2. The CDR3 has 15 residues. Germline CDR1 and CDR2: SNHLY and FYNNEI. After removal of 5 bases from V and 1 base from J, the junction contained 4 bases not matched to a gene.

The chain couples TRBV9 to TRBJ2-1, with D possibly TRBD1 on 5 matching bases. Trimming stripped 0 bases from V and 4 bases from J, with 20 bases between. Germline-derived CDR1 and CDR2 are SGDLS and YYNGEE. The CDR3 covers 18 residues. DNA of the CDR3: TGTGCCAGCAGCGTAGTAGACTTCTTACATGGGGCTTACAATGAGCAGTTCTTC. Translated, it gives CASSVVDFLHGAYNEQFF.

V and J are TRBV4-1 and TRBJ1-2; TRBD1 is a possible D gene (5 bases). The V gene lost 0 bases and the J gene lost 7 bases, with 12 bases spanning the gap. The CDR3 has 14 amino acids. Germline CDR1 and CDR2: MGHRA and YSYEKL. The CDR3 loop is CASSQDSRVSGYTF. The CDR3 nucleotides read TGCGCCAGCAGCCAAGATAGCAGGGTGTCTGGCTACACCTTC.

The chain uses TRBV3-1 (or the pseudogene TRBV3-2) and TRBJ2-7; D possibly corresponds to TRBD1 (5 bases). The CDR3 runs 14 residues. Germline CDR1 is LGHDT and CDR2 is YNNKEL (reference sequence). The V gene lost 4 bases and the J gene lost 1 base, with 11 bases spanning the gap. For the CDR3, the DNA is TGTGCCAGCAGCCCAGCTGACAGTTCCTACGAGCAGTACTTC. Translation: CASSPADSSYEQYF.

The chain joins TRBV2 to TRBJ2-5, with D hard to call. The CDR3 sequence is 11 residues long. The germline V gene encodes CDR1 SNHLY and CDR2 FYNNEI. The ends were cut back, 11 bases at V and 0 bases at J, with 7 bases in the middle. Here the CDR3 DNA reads TGTGCCGCTAAGTACCAAGAGACCCAGTACTTC. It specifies CAAKYQETQYF.

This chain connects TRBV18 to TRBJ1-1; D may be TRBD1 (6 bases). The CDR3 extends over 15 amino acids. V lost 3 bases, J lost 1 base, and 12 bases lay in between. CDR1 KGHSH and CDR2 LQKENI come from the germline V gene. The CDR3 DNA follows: TGTGCCAGCTCACCCTTTTCGGGACAGAACACTGAAGCTTTCTTT. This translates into CASSPFSGQNTEAFF. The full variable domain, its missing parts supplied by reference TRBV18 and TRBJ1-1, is NAGVMQNPRHLVRRRGQEARLRCSPMKGHSHVYWYRQLPEEGLKFMVYLQKENIIDESGMPKERFSAEFPKEGPSILRIQQVVRGDSAAYFCASSPFSGQNTEAFFGQGTRLTVV.

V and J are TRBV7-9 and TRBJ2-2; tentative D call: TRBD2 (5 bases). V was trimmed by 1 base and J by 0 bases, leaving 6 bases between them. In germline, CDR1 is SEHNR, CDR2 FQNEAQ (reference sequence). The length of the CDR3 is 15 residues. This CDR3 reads CASSLGGTNTGELFF. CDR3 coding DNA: TGTGCCAGCAGCTTAGGAGGGACGAACACCGGGGAGCTGTTTTTT.

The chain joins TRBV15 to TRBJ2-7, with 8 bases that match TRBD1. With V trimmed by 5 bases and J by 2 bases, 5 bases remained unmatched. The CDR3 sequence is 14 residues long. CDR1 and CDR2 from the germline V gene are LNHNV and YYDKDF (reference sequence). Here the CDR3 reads CATSQGQGTYEQYF. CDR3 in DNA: TGTGCCACCAGCCAAGGACAGGGAACCTACGAGCAGTACTTC.

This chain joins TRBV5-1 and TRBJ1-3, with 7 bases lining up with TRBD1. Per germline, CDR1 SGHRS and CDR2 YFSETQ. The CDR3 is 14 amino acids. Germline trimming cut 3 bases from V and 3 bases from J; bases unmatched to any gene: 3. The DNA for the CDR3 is TGCGCCAGCAGCTCTACAGGGGTTGGAAACACCATATATTTT. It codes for CASSSTGVGNTIYF.

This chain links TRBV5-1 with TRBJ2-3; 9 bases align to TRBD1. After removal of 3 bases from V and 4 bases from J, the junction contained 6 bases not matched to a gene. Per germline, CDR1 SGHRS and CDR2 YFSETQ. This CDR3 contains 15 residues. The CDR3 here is CASSSLTGGSDTQYF. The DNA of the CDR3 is TGCGCCAGCAGCTCCCTGACAGGGGGATCAGATACGCAGTATTTT.

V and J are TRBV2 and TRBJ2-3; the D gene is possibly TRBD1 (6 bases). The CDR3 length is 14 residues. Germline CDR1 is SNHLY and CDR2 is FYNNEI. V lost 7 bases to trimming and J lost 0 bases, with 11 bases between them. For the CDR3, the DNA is TGTGCCAGCATTCGACAGGAAAGCACAGATACGCAGTATTTT. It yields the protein CASIRQESTDTQYF.

Written as DNA, the CDR3 is TGTGCCAGCAGCTTGGAAATAGCGGGGCGCACAGATACGCAGTATTTT. Translation gives CASSLEIAGRTDTQYF. The V and J genes are TRBV5-8 and TRBJ2-3, with 8 bases that match TRBD2. The J segment lost 1 base and the V segment lost 0 bases, leaving 4 bases of the junction unmatched. Germline values: CDR1 SGHTS, CDR2 YDEGEE. The CDR3 totals 16 residues.

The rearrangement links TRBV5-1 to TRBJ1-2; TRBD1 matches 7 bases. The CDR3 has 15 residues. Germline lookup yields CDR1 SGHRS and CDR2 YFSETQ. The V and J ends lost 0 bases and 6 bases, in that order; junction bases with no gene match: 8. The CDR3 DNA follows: TGCGCCAGCAGCTTGGGATCGACAGGGAATAATGGCTACACCTTC. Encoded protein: CASSLGSTGNNGYTF.

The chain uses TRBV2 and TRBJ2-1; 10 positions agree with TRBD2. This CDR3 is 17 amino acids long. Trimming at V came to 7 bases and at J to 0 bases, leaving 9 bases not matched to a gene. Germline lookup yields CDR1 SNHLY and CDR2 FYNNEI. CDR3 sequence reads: CASNLPGLAHSYNEQFF. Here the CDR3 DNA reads TGTGCCAGCAACCTCCCGGGACTAGCGCACTCCTACAATGAGCAGTTCTTC.

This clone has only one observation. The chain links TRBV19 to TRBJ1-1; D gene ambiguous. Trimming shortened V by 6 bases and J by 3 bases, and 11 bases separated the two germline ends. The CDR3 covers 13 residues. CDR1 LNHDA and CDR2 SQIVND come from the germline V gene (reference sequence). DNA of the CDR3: TGTGCCAGTAGGCCGGACTTATACACTGAAGCTTTCTTT. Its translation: CASRPDLYTEAFF.

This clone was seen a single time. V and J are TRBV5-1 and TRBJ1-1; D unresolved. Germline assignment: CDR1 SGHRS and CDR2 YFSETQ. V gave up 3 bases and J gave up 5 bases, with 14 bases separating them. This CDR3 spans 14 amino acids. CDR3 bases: TGCGCCAGCAGCTCCGCCGACTTAAAGACTGAAGCTTTCTTT. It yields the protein CASSSADLKTEAFF.

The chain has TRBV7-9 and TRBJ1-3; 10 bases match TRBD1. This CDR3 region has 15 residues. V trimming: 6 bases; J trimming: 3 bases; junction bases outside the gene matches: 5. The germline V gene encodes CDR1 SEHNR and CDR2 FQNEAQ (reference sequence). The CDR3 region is CASRWTGGGGNTIYF. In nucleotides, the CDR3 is TGTGCCAGCAGATGGACAGGGGGAGGTGGAAACACCATATATTTT. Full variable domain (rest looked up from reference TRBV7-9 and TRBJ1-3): DTGVSQNPRHKITKRGQNVTFRCDPISEHNRLYWYRQTLGQGPEFLTYFQNEAQLEKSRLLSDRFSAERPKGSFSTLEIQRTEQGDSAMYLCASRWTGGGGNTIYFGEGSWLTVV.

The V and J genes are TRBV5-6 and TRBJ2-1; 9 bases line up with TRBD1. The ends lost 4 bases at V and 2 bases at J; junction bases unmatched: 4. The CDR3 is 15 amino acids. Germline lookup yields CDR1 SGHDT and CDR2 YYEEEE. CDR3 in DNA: TGTGCCAGCAGCGGGGGACAGGGAGCCTACAATGAGCAGTTCTTC. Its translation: CASSGGQGAYNEQFF.

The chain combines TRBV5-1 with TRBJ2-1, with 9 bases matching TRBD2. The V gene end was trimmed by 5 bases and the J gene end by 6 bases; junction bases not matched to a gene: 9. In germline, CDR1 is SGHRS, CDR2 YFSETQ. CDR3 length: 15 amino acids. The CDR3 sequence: CASRTGTSSPNEQFF. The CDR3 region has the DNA TGCGCCAGCAGGACCGGGACTAGCTCCCCCAATGAGCAGTTCTTC.

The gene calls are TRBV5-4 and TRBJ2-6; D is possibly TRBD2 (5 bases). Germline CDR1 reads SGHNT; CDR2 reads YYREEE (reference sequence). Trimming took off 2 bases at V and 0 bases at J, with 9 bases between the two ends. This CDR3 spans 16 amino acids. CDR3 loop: CASSFAGVSGANVLTF. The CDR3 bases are TGTGCCAGCAGCTTCGCGGGTGTCTCTGGGGCCAACGTCCTGACTTTC.

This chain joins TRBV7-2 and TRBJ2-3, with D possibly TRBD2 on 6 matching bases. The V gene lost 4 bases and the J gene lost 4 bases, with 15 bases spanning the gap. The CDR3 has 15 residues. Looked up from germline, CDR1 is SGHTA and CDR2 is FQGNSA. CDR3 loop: CASSSSGYSPDTQYF. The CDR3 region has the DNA TGTGCCAGCAGCTCCAGCGGGTACAGCCCAGATACGCAGTATTTT.

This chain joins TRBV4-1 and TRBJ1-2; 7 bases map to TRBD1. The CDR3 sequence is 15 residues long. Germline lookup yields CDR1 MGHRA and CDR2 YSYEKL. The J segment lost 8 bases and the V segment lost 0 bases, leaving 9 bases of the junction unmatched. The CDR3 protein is CASSQDPGTVFGYTF. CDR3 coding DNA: TGCGCCAGCAGCCAAGACCCCGGGACAGTGTTCGGCTACACCTTC.

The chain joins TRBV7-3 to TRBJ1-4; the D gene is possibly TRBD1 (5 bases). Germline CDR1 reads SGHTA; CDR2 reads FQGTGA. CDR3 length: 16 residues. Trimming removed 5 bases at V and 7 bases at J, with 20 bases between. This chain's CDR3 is CASSPPGVGGGEKLFF. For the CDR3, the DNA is TGTGCCAGCAGCCCCCCGGGGGTTGGGGGGGGTGAAAAACTGTTTTTT.